The entry below gives a single TCR beta chain sequence along with its context. Antigen unknown. PCR was performed a second time for 7 to 11 cycles using a sample-barcoded 5' primer and a J-beta primer mix. TCRdb reprocessed the 5' RACE reads via MiXCR and lists one record per CDR3 protein. Of more than 650,000 distinct CDR3 sequences in the sample, 40% to 65% were seen once. These data belong to a study of blood T cells in healthy people across ages. Findings and caveats of the study: Observed TCR beta diversity per million T cells went down as age went up. This fall followed a roughly linear course with age.

The CDR3 covers 12 residues. The germline V gene encodes CDR1 SQVTM and CDR2 ANQGSEA. V was pared by 5 bases and J by 8 bases, with 12 bases between. Extracted total RNA amounted to at least 5.5 micrograms for each sample. The rearrangement joins TRBV29-1 to TRBJ1-4; D possibly corresponds to TRBD1 (6 bases). The TCR comes from a man of 80 years or more in good health. The sample consisted of blood. The CDR3 coding sequence is TGCAGCGTTTCAGGGGTTTCGGAAAAACTGTTTTTT. Residues: CSVSGVSEKLFF.